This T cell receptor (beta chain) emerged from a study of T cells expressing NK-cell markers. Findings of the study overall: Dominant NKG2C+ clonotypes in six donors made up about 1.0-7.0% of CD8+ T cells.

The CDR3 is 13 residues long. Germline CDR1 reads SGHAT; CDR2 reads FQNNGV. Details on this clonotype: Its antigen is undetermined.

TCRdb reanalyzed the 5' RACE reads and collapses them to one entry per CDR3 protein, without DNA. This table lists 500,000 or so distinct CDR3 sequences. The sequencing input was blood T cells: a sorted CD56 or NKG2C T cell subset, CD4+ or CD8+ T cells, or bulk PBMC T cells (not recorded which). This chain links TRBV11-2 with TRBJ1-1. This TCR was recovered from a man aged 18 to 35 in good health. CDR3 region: CASRLAVNTEAFF.